Listed below are T cell receptor beta chains from one sample, sequenced in a study of cytomegalovirus exposure and HLA in healthy donors. Some clones are missing from TCRdb's copy, which holds only in-frame ones; the method was immunoSEQ multiplex PCR. The sample has 200,000 to 250,000 clones, approximately 80% seen once; the top ten hold approximately 2.8%. The specimen was PBMCs. The receptor source for this set is a man younger than 45 in good health and CMV-seronegative. CDR3s include the opening cysteine and the closing phenylalanine or tryptophan. Each record gives: clone size, D gene, J gene, V gene, CDR3 protein, CDR3 DNA. D genes are given only for firm matches. Where a row states a size, it is once, few, many or the class of an expanded clone; other rows omit it.

clone_size: once
d_call: TRBD1
j_call: TRBJ2-7
v_call: TRBV11-2
cdr3_aa: CASSYDRGLPEQYF
cdr3_nt: TGTGCCAGCAGCTATGACAGGGGGCTTCCCGAGCAGTACTTC

clone_size: NA
d_call: TRBD2
j_call: TRBJ2-2
v_call: TRBV7-3
cdr3_aa: CASSPSGGATGELFF
cdr3_nt: TGTGCCAGCAGCCCTAGCGGGGGGGCCACCGGGGAGCTGTTTTTT

clone_size: NA
d_call: NA
j_call: TRBJ2-5
v_call: TRBV4-3
cdr3_aa: CASSGGVHQETQYF
cdr3_nt: TGCGCCAGCAGCGGAGGGGTGCACCAAGAGACCCAGTACTTC

clone_size: NA
d_call: NA
j_call: TRBJ1-3
v_call: TRBV10-1
cdr3_aa: CASSGTGNSGNTIYF
cdr3_nt: TGCGCCAGCAGCGGTACAGGAAACTCTGGAAACACCATATATTTT

clone_size: few
d_call: NA
j_call: TRBJ1-1
v_call: TRBV19
cdr3_aa: CASSSGFYTEAFF
cdr3_nt: TGTGCCAGTAGTTCAGGGTTTTACACTGAAGCTTTCTTT

clone_size: NA
d_call: TRBD1
j_call: TRBJ2-7
v_call: TRBV7-8
cdr3_aa: CASSLERFWDRAYEQYF
cdr3_nt: TGTGCCAGCAGCTTAGAGCGGTTCTGGGACAGAGCCTACGAGCAGTACTTC

clone_size: NA
d_call: NA
j_call: TRBJ1-3
v_call: TRBV7-9
cdr3_aa: CASSLAQGSKTGNTIYF
cdr3_nt: TGTGCCAGCAGCTTGGCCCAGGGGTCCAAGACTGGAAACACCATATATTTT

clone_size: NA
d_call: NA
j_call: TRBJ2-5
v_call: TRBV5-4
cdr3_aa: CASSVGSSRGQETQYF
cdr3_nt: TGTGCCAGCAGCGTTGGGTCCTCCAGGGGCCAAGAGACCCAGTACTTC

clone_size: NA
d_call: NA
j_call: TRBJ2-1
v_call: TRBV7-8
cdr3_aa: CASSLADGGFGYNEQFF
cdr3_nt: TGTGCCAGCAGCTTAGCGGATGGGGGGTTTGGTTACAATGAGCAGTTCTTC

clone_size: NA
d_call: NA
j_call: TRBJ1-3
v_call: TRBV6-6
cdr3_aa: CASSYVPGSGNTIYF
cdr3_nt: TGTGCCAGCAGTTACGTACCGGGCTCTGGAAACACCATATATTTT

clone_size: NA
d_call: NA
j_call: TRBJ2-7
v_call: TRBV10-3
cdr3_aa: CAISENNYEQYF
cdr3_nt: TGTGCCATCAGTGAGAATAACTACGAGCAGTACTTC

clone_size: NA
d_call: NA
j_call: TRBJ2-3
v_call: TRBV15
cdr3_aa: CATSEVSGIPQYF
cdr3_nt: TGTGCCACCAGCGAAGTTTCAGGGATCCCGCAGTATTTT

clone_size: NA
d_call: NA
j_call: TRBJ2-7
v_call: TRBV2
cdr3_aa: CASREGFDEYEQYF
cdr3_nt: TGTGCCAGCAGGGAGGGATTCGACGAGTACGAGCAGTACTTC

clone_size: NA
d_call: TRBD1
j_call: TRBJ2-7
v_call: TRBV9
cdr3_aa: CASSVERNRGLDEQYF
cdr3_nt: TGTGCCAGCAGCGTAGAGAGGAACAGGGGGCTGGACGAGCAGTACTTC

clone_size: NA
d_call: NA
j_call: TRBJ1-4
v_call: TRBV2
cdr3_aa: CASGSLRWQQGEKLFF
cdr3_nt: TGTGCCAGCGGATCCCTCAGGTGGCAGCAGGGTGAAAAACTGTTTTTT

clone_size: NA
d_call: TRBD1
j_call: TRBJ2-7
v_call: TRBV27
cdr3_aa: CASRAAGGEQYF
cdr3_nt: TGTGCCAGCAGGGCAGCAGGGGGCGAGCAGTACTTC

clone_size: NA
d_call: TRBD1
j_call: TRBJ1-2
v_call: TRBV9
cdr3_aa: CASSGRQGSPLANYGYTF
cdr3_nt: TGTGCCAGCAGCGGTAGACAGGGTTCGCCCTTAGCTAACTATGGCTACACCTTC

clone_size: NA
d_call: NA
j_call: TRBJ2-2
v_call: TRBV7-9
cdr3_aa: CASSLGTSTGELFF
cdr3_nt: TGTGCCAGCAGCTTAGGGACATCCACCGGGGAGCTGTTTTTT

clone_size: NA
d_call: NA
j_call: TRBJ2-3
v_call: TRBV5-1
cdr3_aa: CARGGGSDFDTQYF
cdr3_nt: TGCGCCAGAGGAGGCGGCTCAGATTTTGATACGCAGTATTTT

clone_size: NA
d_call: TRBD2
j_call: TRBJ2-3
v_call: TRBV4-2
cdr3_aa: CASSSTGTSGGWIRDTQYF
cdr3_nt: TGTGCCAGCAGCTCCACCGGGACTAGCGGGGGGTGGATTAGAGATACGCAGTATTTT

clone_size: NA
d_call: TRBD1
j_call: TRBJ1-2
v_call: TRBV7-9
cdr3_aa: CSSSDELPGQNYGYTF
cdr3_nt: TGTTCCAGCAGCGATGAACTCCCGGGACAGAACTATGGCTACACCTTC

clone_size: once
d_call: TRBD1
j_call: TRBJ2-7
v_call: TRBV10-3
cdr3_aa: CATFPGTGTYEQYF
cdr3_nt: TGTGCCACCTTCCCCGGGACAGGGACTTACGAGCAGTACTTC

clone_size: NA
d_call: TRBD1
j_call: TRBJ1-4
v_call: TRBV6-1
cdr3_aa: CASSDNRGSGEKLFF
cdr3_nt: TGTGCCAGCAGTGATAACAGGGGATCTGGCGAAAAACTGTTTTTT

clone_size: NA
d_call: NA
j_call: TRBJ2-3
v_call: TRBV18
cdr3_aa: CASPPHQGYGTDTQYF
cdr3_nt: TGTGCCAGCCCCCCTCATCAGGGGTACGGCACAGATACGCAGTATTTT

clone_size: NA
d_call: NA
j_call: TRBJ2-5
v_call: TRBV7-3
cdr3_aa: CASSLGVLETQYF
cdr3_nt: TGTGCCAGCAGCTTAGGAGTTCTGGAGACCCAGTACTTC

clone_size: NA
d_call: NA
j_call: TRBJ2-6
v_call: TRBV28
cdr3_aa: CASSLIDRPGANVLTF
cdr3_nt: TGTGCCAGCAGTTTAATAGACAGGCCCGGGGCCAACGTCCTGACTTTC

clone_size: NA
d_call: TRBD1
j_call: TRBJ1-1
v_call: TRBV6-6
cdr3_aa: CASSFPRQGYTEAFF
cdr3_nt: TGTGCCAGCAGTTTCCCCCGACAGGGATACACTGAAGCTTTCTTT

clone_size: NA
d_call: NA
j_call: TRBJ2-5
v_call: TRBV6-9
cdr3_aa: CASSHDRTFQETQYF
cdr3_nt: TGTGCCAGCAGCCATGACAGGACCTTCCAAGAGACCCAGTACTTC

clone_size: NA
d_call: TRBD1
j_call: TRBJ2-6
v_call: TRBV19
cdr3_aa: CASSIIGGAGANVLTF
cdr3_nt: TGTGCCAGTAGTATAATAGGGGGCGCTGGGGCCAACGTCCTGACTTTC

clone_size: NA
d_call: NA
j_call: TRBJ2-3
v_call: TRBV15
cdr3_aa: CATSPTGTDTQYF
cdr3_nt: TGTGCCACCAGCCCGACTGGCACAGATACGCAGTATTTT

clone_size: NA
d_call: TRBD2
j_call: TRBJ2-5
v_call: TRBV2
cdr3_aa: CASKYGTSGGQETQYF
cdr3_nt: TGTGCCAGCAAGTATGGGACTAGCGGGGGGCAAGAGACCCAGTACTTC

clone_size: NA
d_call: NA
j_call: TRBJ2-7
v_call: TRBV11-2
cdr3_aa: CASSLEGGGYEQYF
cdr3_nt: TGTGCCAGCAGCTTAGAGGGGGGTGGCTACGAGCAGTACTTC

clone_size: NA
d_call: TRBD2
j_call: TRBJ2-1
v_call: TRBV7-6
cdr3_aa: CASSSRGAGRNEQFF
cdr3_nt: TGTGCCAGCAGCTCGCGGGGGGCGGGTCGGAATGAGCAGTTCTTC

clone_size: NA
d_call: TRBD1
j_call: TRBJ2-7
v_call: TRBV27
cdr3_aa: CASSRTGYEQYF
cdr3_nt: TGTGCCAGCAGCAGGACAGGCTACGAGCAGTACTTC

clone_size: NA
d_call: NA
j_call: TRBJ2-3
v_call: TRBV19
cdr3_aa: CASKRTGNTDTQYF
cdr3_nt: TGTGCCAGTAAGCGAACAGGGAACACAGATACGCAGTATTTT

clone_size: once
d_call: TRBD1
j_call: TRBJ1-2
v_call: TRBV5-4
cdr3_aa: CASSAGQDETYGYTF
cdr3_nt: TGTGCCAGCAGCGCGGGACAGGATGAAACTTATGGCTACACCTTC

clone_size: NA
d_call: NA
j_call: TRBJ2-1
v_call: TRBV5-1
cdr3_aa: CASSQSRQEVSTLSSYNEQFF
cdr3_nt: TGCGCCAGCAGCCAGTCTAGACAGGAGGTATCGACCCTGAGCTCCTACAATGAGCAGTTCTTC

clone_size: NA
d_call: NA
j_call: TRBJ1-1
v_call: TRBV4-2
cdr3_aa: CASSPSGGGRTEAFF
cdr3_nt: TGTGCCAGCAGCCCCTCGGGCGGGGGGAGGACTGAAGCTTTCTTT

clone_size: NA
d_call: TRBD1
j_call: TRBJ1-5
v_call: TRBV6-1
cdr3_aa: CASSVFTGGGSQPQHF
cdr3_nt: TGTGCCAGCAGTGTCTTTACAGGGGGCGGAAGTCAGCCCCAGCATTTT

clone_size: NA
d_call: NA
j_call: TRBJ1-4
v_call: TRBV5-1
cdr3_aa: CASSFEVQGYNEKLFF
cdr3_nt: TGCGCCAGCAGCTTTGAAGTACAGGGATATAATGAAAAACTGTTTTTT

clone_size: NA
d_call: NA
j_call: TRBJ1-1
v_call: TRBV7-9
cdr3_aa: CASSFKFRASRQPNTEAFF
cdr3_nt: TGTGCCAGCAGCTTCAAGTTCAGGGCAAGCCGACAACCGAACACTGAAGCTTTCTTT

clone_size: NA
d_call: TRBD1
j_call: TRBJ2-5
v_call: TRBV7-2
cdr3_aa: CASLRDREQETQYF
cdr3_nt: TGTGCCAGCCTTAGGGACAGGGAGCAAGAGACCCAGTACTTC

clone_size: NA
d_call: TRBD2
j_call: TRBJ2-3
v_call: TRBV5-1
cdr3_aa: CASSWGLETDTQYF
cdr3_nt: TGCGCCAGCAGCTGGGGACTAGAAACGGATACGCAGTATTTT

clone_size: NA
d_call: NA
j_call: TRBJ2-1
v_call: TRBV14
cdr3_aa: CASSPFGPSYNEQFF
cdr3_nt: TGTGCCAGCAGCCCCTTTGGGCCCTCCTACAATGAGCAGTTCTTC

clone_size: few
d_call: NA
j_call: TRBJ1-6
v_call: TRBV10-3
cdr3_aa: CAISDETEHNSPLHF
cdr3_nt: TGTGCCATCAGTGACGAGACAGAGCATAATTCACCCCTCCACTTT

clone_size: NA
d_call: NA
j_call: TRBJ1-1
v_call: TRBV13
cdr3_aa: CASARGTEAFF
cdr3_nt: TGTGCCAGCGCCCGCGGCACTGAAGCTTTCTTT

clone_size: once
d_call: TRBD1
j_call: TRBJ2-2
v_call: TRBV6-4
cdr3_aa: CASSPQGEGTGELFF
cdr3_nt: TGTGCCAGCAGTCCGCAGGGGGAAGGCACCGGGGAGCTGTTTTTT

clone_size: NA
d_call: TRBD1
j_call: TRBJ2-1
v_call: TRBV2
cdr3_aa: CARDRDRSYNEQFF
cdr3_nt: TGTGCCAGGGACCGGGACAGGAGTTACAATGAGCAGTTCTTC

clone_size: NA
d_call: NA
j_call: TRBJ2-7
v_call: TRBV10-2
cdr3_aa: CASSEGIGLYYEQYF
cdr3_nt: TGCGCCAGCAGTGAGGGAATAGGACTTTACTACGAGCAGTACTTC

clone_size: NA
d_call: TRBD1
j_call: TRBJ2-7
v_call: TRBV11-1
cdr3_aa: CASSLAQGLFEQYF
cdr3_nt: TGTGCCAGCAGCTTAGCACAGGGGTTGTTCGAGCAGTACTTC

clone_size: NA
d_call: NA
j_call: TRBJ1-5
v_call: TRBV19
cdr3_aa: CASSPPSTGISRPQHF
cdr3_nt: TGTGCCAGTAGTCCACCGTCGACAGGCATTAGTCGGCCCCAGCATTTT

clone_size: NA
d_call: NA
j_call: TRBJ1-6
v_call: TRBV28
cdr3_aa: CASSLHSKLSRRVHNSPLHF
cdr3_nt: TGTGCCAGCAGTCTCCACTCTAAACTTTCGCGCAGGGTGCATAATTCACCCCTCCACTTT

clone_size: NA
d_call: NA
j_call: TRBJ2-1
v_call: TRBV2
cdr3_aa: CASSVPGVEQFF
cdr3_nt: TGTGCCAGCAGTGTACCGGGGGTTGAGCAGTTCTTC

clone_size: NA
d_call: TRBD1
j_call: TRBJ2-3
v_call: TRBV11-2
cdr3_aa: CASSSLQGAADTQYF
cdr3_nt: TGTGCCAGCAGTTCTCTCCAGGGGGCCGCAGATACGCAGTATTTT

clone_size: few
d_call: TRBD1
j_call: TRBJ1-1
v_call: TRBV14
cdr3_aa: CASSQDRATEAFF
cdr3_nt: TGTGCCAGCAGCCAGGACAGGGCCACTGAAGCTTTCTTT